The rows below give T cell receptor beta chains drawn from one sample of a study of T cell responses to AZD1222 COVID-19 vaccine. Sequencing used immunoSEQ multiplex PCR; TCRdb keeps in-frame clones, though not all of them. Of 180,000 or so clones listed, approximately 90% are singletons. The sequencing used peripheral blood, collected 28 days after the second AZD1222 dose. The receptors stem from an adult who received the AZD1222 COVID-19 vaccine. Each CDR3 is given with its conserved first and last residue. D genes are given only for firm matches. A row's size may be missing; if present it is once, few, many or a size class.

.,TRBV28,TRBJ1-4,.,TGTGCCAGCAGTACCCCCTCAGCCCCTAATGAAAAACTGTTTTTT,CASSTPSAPNEKLFF
TRBD1,TRBV7-9,TRBJ2-7,once,TGTGCCAGCAGCCAGGGACAGACGTACGAGCAGTACTTC,CASSQGQTYEQYF
.,TRBV5-6,TRBJ2-3,.,TGTGCCAGCAGCTTGGCCAGGGGGGACGAGGAGGGTAGGGATACGCAGTATTTT,CASSLARGDEEGRDTQYF
TRBD1,TRBV9,TRBJ2-7,.,TGTGCCAGCAGCGTAGGGGGACAGGGTCCCGAGCAGTACTTC,CASSVGGQGPEQYF
.,TRBV18,TRBJ2-7,.,TGTGCCAGCTCACCGATGTTTTCGGACGTTCTCCTGGAGCAGTACTTC,CASSPMFSDVLLEQYF
.,TRBV6-5,TRBJ2-1,once,TGTGCCAGCAGACCAACACCGAGCTCCTACAATGAGCAGTTCTTC,CASRPTPSSYNEQFF
TRBD2,TRBV18,TRBJ2-7,.,TGTGCCAGCTCCCCTCGACTAGCCCACGAGCAGTACTTC,CASSPRLAHEQYF
TRBD1,TRBV9,TRBJ1-1,.,TGTGCCAGCAGCCCCGGGACAGTCACTGAAGCTTTCTTT,CASSPGTVTEAFF
.,TRBV29-1,TRBJ2-3,.,TGCAGCGTTGACAGCCGGAGCACAGATACGCAGTATTTT,CSVDSRSTDTQYF
.,TRBV3-1/TRBV3-2,TRBJ2-1,.,TGTGCCAGCAGCCAAGGCCGTTTTAGGGTCTTC,CASSQGRFRVF
.,TRBV5-1,TRBJ1-3,.,TGCGCCAGCAGGAGCTCTGGAAACACCATATATTTT,CASRSSGNTIYF
.,TRBV2,TRBJ1-2,.,TGTGCCAGCAGCAGACTCTCTAACTATGGCTACACCTTC,CASSRLSNYGYTF
TRBD1,TRBV18,TRBJ2-5,.,TGTGCCAGCTCACCACCAACCCCGGGACAGGCCCAAGAGACCCAGTACTTC,CASSPPTPGQAQETQYF
TRBD1,TRBV6-2/TRBV6-3,TRBJ2-3,.,TGTGCCAGCAGCTCGGGACAGGTTAGCACAGATACGCAGTATTTT,CASSSGQVSTDTQYF
.,TRBV7-2,TRBJ2-2,.,TGTGCCAGCAGCCTCCTCAGGGCCGGGGAGCTGTTTTTT,CASSLLRAGELFF
.,TRBV6-5,TRBJ1-5,.,TGTGCCAGCAGCCTAGCGACCCAGAGCCAGCCCCAGCATTTT,CASSLATQSQPQHF
TRBD1,TRBV27,TRBJ1-2,.,TGTGCCAGCAGTCGAGACAGGGCGGCCTATGGCTACACCTTC,CASSRDRAAYGYTF
TRBD1,TRBV7-8,TRBJ1-3,once,TGTGCCAGCAGCATGGGACAGCTTTCGGGAAACACCATATATTTT,CASSMGQLSGNTIYF
.,TRBV7-2,TRBJ2-5,.,TGTGCCAGCAGCTTACAGGGGTCTCAAGAGACCCAGTACTTC,CASSLQGSQETQYF
.,TRBV4-3,TRBJ2-1,once,TGCGCCAGCAGCCAAGATCGGACGGGTTTCTACAATGAGCAGTTCTTC,CASSQDRTGFYNEQFF
.,TRBV21-1,TRBJ2-2,.,TGTGCCAGCAGCAAATCCCGGGTGACGAACACCGGGGAGCTGTTTTTT,CASSKSRVTNTGELFF
.,TRBV30,TRBJ1-2,.,TGTGCCTGGAAGGCCCCTAGGTCGGGCTATGGCTACACCTTC,CAWKAPRSGYGYTF